These T cell receptor beta chains were read from a single sample in a study of technical replicates of blood from several donors. The method was immunoSEQ multiplex PCR; TCRdb's version includes in-frame clones alone and lacks a portion of them. Seen here are approximately 99,000 clones, approximately 96% observed once, and the top ten hold more than 0.3%. Sequencing used T cells isolated from PBMCs. Every receptor here comes from a human donor in good health. CDR3s include the opening cysteine and the closing phenylalanine or tryptophan. The order of the fields is clone size, J gene, D gene, V gene, CDR3 protein, CDR3 DNA. D genes are given only for firm matches. The size field is filled for only some rows; it gives once, few, many or a size class.

>-|TRBJ2-1|TRBD2|TRBV6-4
CASSDSSGSEQFF
TGTGCCAGCAGTGACAGTAGCGGGAGTGAGCAGTTCTTC
>-|TRBJ2-7|TRBD1|TRBV6-5
CASYPDRGRPYEQYF
TGTGCCAGCTACCCGGACAGGGGGCGCCCCTACGAGCAGTACTTC
>-|TRBJ2-7|TRBD2|TRBV7-6
CASSNLAGPTVEQYF
TGTGCCAGCAGCAACCTAGCGGGCCCTACTGTCGAGCAGTACTTC
>-|TRBJ1-5|-|TRBV27
CASRFSGGNQPQHF
TGTGCCAGCAGGTTCTCAGGGGGCAATCAGCCCCAGCATTTT
>-|TRBJ2-7|TRBD1|TRBV27
CASGGQPYEQYF
TGTGCCAGCGGGGGACAGCCCTACGAGCAGTACTTC
>-|TRBJ2-5|-|TRBV6-1
CASNQGPQETQYF
TGTGCCAGCAACCAGGGGCCGCAAGAGACCCAGTACTTC
>-|TRBJ1-5|-|TRBV19
CASSMSSGGWDQPQHF
TGTGCCAGTAGTATGAGTAGTGGGGGGTGGGATCAGCCCCAGCATTTT
>-|TRBJ2-3|-|TRBV11-3
CASSLEGTGGTDTQYF
TGTGCCAGCAGCTTAGAGGGTACGGGAGGCACAGATACGCAGTATTTT
>-|TRBJ2-3|TRBD2|TRBV7-6
CASSPLLAGRGDTQYF
TGTGCCAGCAGCCCCCTTTTAGCGGGCCGGGGAGATACGCAGTATTTT
>once|TRBJ2-7|TRBD1|TRBV2
CATLGQGATYEQYF
TGTGCCACCCTGGGACAGGGGGCAACCTACGAGCAGTACTTC
>-|TRBJ2-3|-|TRBV10-3
CAISPVTDTQYF
TGTGCCATCAGCCCTGTGACAGATACGCAGTATTTT
>-|TRBJ2-7|TRBD2|TRBV9
CASSVDVGASGRRYEQYF
TGTGCCAGCAGCGTAGACGTTGGGGCTAGCGGGAGACGGTACGAGCAGTACTTC
>-|TRBJ2-7|-|TRBV9
CASSLRGSYEQYF
TGTGCCAGCAGCTTACGAGGTTCCTACGAGCAGTACTTC
>-|TRBJ1-1|TRBD1|TRBV5-1
CASSFGQGATEAFF
TGCGCCAGCAGCTTTGGACAGGGGGCAACTGAAGCTTTCTTT